This T cell receptor (beta chain) was observed in a study of blood T cell repertoires in COVID-19. Per the authors' pipeline: By means of reference gene primer amplification, nucleated cell counts were estimated. Sequencing used immunoSEQ multiplex PCR; TCRdb keeps in-frame clones, though not all of them. The V and J calls and clone size come from that table; D and trimming were worked out from the DNA. Among about 260,000 clones listed, roughly 90% were seen once. Germline lookup yields CDR1 MDHEN and CDR2 SYDVKM. Trimming pared 6 bases from V and 3 bases from J, leaving 6 bases between. This CDR3 is built from 11 residues.

Sequenced input: PBMCs or T cells enriched from blood (not recorded which). The chain has TRBV28 and TRBJ2-7, with D hard to call. This clonotype was obtained from a woman between 50 and 59 years old who had recovered from COVID-19. The CDR3: CASRERYEQYF. The CDR3 nucleotides read TGTGCCAGCAGGGAGCGCTACGAGCAGTACTTC.